This T cell receptor beta chain was documented in a study of long-term antiretroviral therapy in people with HIV. Notes on the study in general: Dominance of pre-ART expanded clones persisted, fluctuating and often declining after ART.

The V gene's germline CDR1 is MNHEY and CDR2 SVGAGI. The CDR3 is 15 residues long. J lost 4 bases, V lost 4 bases, and 3 bases had no gene match. As to this clone: What it recognizes is unknown.

Version v3.0 of the immunoSEQ assay ran at survey level. TCRdb's table, derived via immunoSEQ multiplex PCR, lists solely in-frame clones and lacks some. Of fewer than 45,000 clones in the sample, 75% to 85% were seen once. The specimen comprised unsorted PBMCs, sampled 3.4 years after starting antiretroviral therapy. The rearrangement uses TRBV6-5 and TRBJ2-2, with 10 bases aligning to TRBD2. This receptor was obtained from a man aged 30 to 39 with HIV. Written as DNA, the CDR3 is TGTGCCAGCAGTTTAAGCGGGAGGGCCACCGGGGAGCTGTTTTTT. Protein product: CASSLSGRATGELFF.